These 11 T cell receptor beta chains were sequenced from one sample in a study of CD8+ T cells in alopecia areata. cDNA serving as the sequencing template came from extracted, reverse transcribed RNA. Here immunoSEQ multiplex PCR was the method, and the copy in TCRdb shows in-frame clones only, minus some. In the table there are 150,000 to 250,000 clones, more than 55% of which are singletons. Treatment here: oral pan-JAK inhibitor, 5-10 mg twice daily. Sequencing used CD4+ T cells sorted from blood, obtained at week 4, from a patient treated with tofacitinib. The receptors were gathered from a human donor with alopecia areata.

This chain links TRBV30 with TRBJ1-1, with no clear D. The CDR3 spans 12 residues. Germline CDR1 reads GTSNPN; CDR2 reads SVGIG (reference sequence). V lost 0 bases and J lost 10, with 12 bases in between. This CDR3 reads CAWSVKGLVAFF. CDR3 nucleotides: TGTGCCTGGAGTGTAAAGGGTCTGGTAGCTTTCTTT.

This clone occurred a few times. The chain carries TRBV21-1 and TRBJ1-1. TRBV21-1 is an annotated pseudogene. This CDR3 spans 16 amino acids. The CDR3 loop reads CASRPVSFKPPTEAFF. The CDR3, as DNA: TGTGCCAGCAGGCCGGTGAGTTTCAAGCCCCCCACTGAAGCTTTCTTT.

This clone showed up just a few times. The chain employs TRBV4-1 and TRBJ1-1, with TRBD1 as a possible D gene (5 bases). The CDR3 runs to 14 residues. Trimming left V 1 base short and J 5 bases short, with 11 bases between. The germline V gene encodes CDR1 MGHRA and CDR2 YSYEKL. Here the CDR3 DNA reads TGCGCCAGCAGCCAAGCGGGGGGGTGGACTGAAGCTTTCTTT. Translated, it gives CASSQAGGWTEAFF.

The gene calls are TRBV2 and TRBJ2-3; D ambiguous. The germline V gene encodes CDR1 SNHLY and CDR2 FYNNEI. V shed 7 bases and J shed 6 bases, with 14 bases lying between them. The CDR3 has 13 residues. CDR3 protein: CASNLLAIDTQYF. DNA of the CDR3: TGTGCCAGCAATCTCCTCGCAATCGATACGCAGTATTTT.

This chain links TRBV11-2 with TRBJ1-5; no reliable D call. The germline V gene has CDR1 SGHAT and CDR2 FQNNGV. Trimming left V 4 bases short and J 7 bases short, with 20 bases between. The CDR3 extends over 16 amino acids. The CDR3 here is CASSSIIRRDNQPQHF. CDR3 in DNA: TGTGCCAGCAGCTCCATAATACGGAGGGATAACCAGCCCCAGCATTTT.

This clone was recorded a few times. The chain has TRBV28 and TRBJ2-5, with D possibly matching TRBD2 (5 bases). Germline V CDR1 and CDR2: MDHEN, SYDVKM. CDR3 length equals 14 residues. The V end lost 2 bases, the J end lost 5 bases, and 12 bases lay between the germline ends. CDR3 in amino acids: CASSLEGAWETQYF. For the CDR3, the DNA is TGTGCCAGCAGTTTAGAGGGAGCGTGGGAGACCCAGTACTTC.

The chain joins TRBV20-1 to TRBJ1-2; tentatively, D is TRBD1 (5 bases). This CDR3 spans 11 amino acids. The V gene's germline CDR1 is DFQATT and CDR2 SNEGSKA (reference sequence). The V end was cut by 3 bases, the J end by 7 bases, with 9 bases between. The CDR3 sequence: CSARGTAGYTF. The DNA of the CDR3 is TGCAGTGCTAGGGGGACGGCTGGCTACACCTTC.

This clone has a single count. The gene calls are TRBV6-1 and TRBJ2-6; 7 positions match TRBD1. Trimming cost V 5 bases and J 2 bases; bases outside gene matches: 3. CDR1 and CDR2 (germline): MNHNS, SASEGT. The CDR3 length is 15 residues. The CDR3, as DNA: TGTGCCAGCAGTAGTACAGGGGCTGGGGCCAACGTCCTGACTTTC. Translating it yields CASSSTGAGANVLTF.

Only a few counts were recorded for this clone. V gene TRBV2 combines with J gene TRBJ2-3; possible D gene TRBD2, 6 bases. CDR1 and CDR2 (germline): SNHLY, FYNNEI. V lost 9 bases and J 1 base, leaving 20 bases between the germline ends. The CDR3 totals 16 residues. CDR3 sequence: CARQSPYGGGTDTQYF. The CDR3 DNA reads TGTGCCAGACAAAGCCCCTACGGGGGAGGCACAGATACGCAGTATTTT.

The genes are TRBV9 and TRBJ1-6; perhaps TRBD1 as D (6 bases). CDR3 size: 14 residues. The V end was cut by 4 bases, the J end by 9 bases, with 14 bases between. CDR1 is SGDLS and CDR2 is YYNGEE in the germline V gene. The CDR3 loop reads CASSNAQGTSPLHF. CDR3 nucleotides: TGTGCCAGCAGCAATGCCCAGGGGACTTCACCCCTCCACTTT. The whole variable domain, filled in from reference TRBV9 and TRBJ1-6, reads DSGVTQTPKHLITATGQRVTLRCSPRSGDLSVYWYQQSLDQGLQFLIQYYNGEERAKGNILERFSAQQFPDLHSELNLSSLELGDSALYFCASSNAQGTSPLHFGNGTRLTVT.

Here the CDR3 DNA reads TGTGCCAGCAGCGGACAGGCTAGGGACAATGAGCAGTTCTTC. Protein: CASSGQARDNEQFF. The J gene is TRBJ2-1, the V gene TRBV7-6, with 7 nucleotides matching TRBD1. The CDR3 is 14 residues long. CDR1 and CDR2 from the germline V gene are SGHVS and FNYEAQ. The V gene end was trimmed by 5 bases and the J gene end by 5 bases; junction bases not matched to a gene: 6.